This TCR beta chain was found in a study of cytomegalovirus exposure and HLA in healthy donors. The CDR3 extends over 14 amino acids. Germline V gives CDR1 MDHEN, CDR2 SYDVKM. J lost 6 bases, V lost 6 bases, and 10 bases had no gene match. PCR primers comprised 60 Vbeta and 13 Jbeta primers. Repertoires were generated with immunoSEQ multiplex PCR, while TCRdb's copy carries only in-frame clones and drops some. The sample lists 100,000 to 150,000 clones; around three quarters were seen once. This TCR was recovered from a man aged 40-50 years in good health and CMV-seronegative. The V call is TRBV28, the J call TRBJ2-7, with 8 positions matching TRBD2. Sequences were obtained from PBMCs. The CDR3 DNA reads TGTGCCAGCAGAACAGCGGGAGAGGGTTTCGAGCAGTACTTC. Translated: CASRTAGEGFEQYF. The variable domain in full, completed from reference TRBV28 and TRBJ2-7, reads DVKVTQSSRYLVKRTGEKVFLECVQDMDHENMFWYRQDPGLGLRLIYFSYDVKMKEKGDIPEGYSVSREKKERFSLILESASTNQTSMYLCASRTAGEGFEQYFGPGTRLTVT.